A single sample gave rise to the 3 T cell receptor beta chains below, sequenced in a study of monozygotic twins with inflammatory bowel disease. TCRdb reprocessed the 5' RACE reads and reports one entry per CDR3 protein, with no DNA. The sample has about 160,000 distinct CDR3 sequences, and its top ten clones hold 2.8%. The sequenced sample was blood. The receptor source for this set is a human donor with ulcerative colitis or Crohn's disease, or a healthy co-twin of an affected twin (not recorded which).

The chain combines TRBV20-1 with TRBJ2-7; TCRdb designates TRBD1, a call that cannot be tested without DNA. The germline V gene encodes CDR1 DFQATT and CDR2 SNEGSKA (reference sequence). The CDR3 has 16 amino acids. The chain's CDR3 is CSARDLGGASSYEQYF.

This rearrangement joins TRBV28 to TRBJ2-1; the D gene TCRdb calls, TRBD1, cannot be checked with no DNA. Germline CDR1 reads MDHEN; CDR2 reads SYDVKM. The CDR3 is made up of 16 amino acids. CDR3 sequence: CASSLRGGLTYNEQFF. The full variable domain, in which reference TRBV28 and TRBJ2-1 provide the parts outside the CDR3, is DVKVTQSSRYLVKRTGEKVFLECVQDMDHENMFWYRQDPGLGLRLIYFSYDVKMKEKGDIPEGYSVSREKKERFSLILESASTNQTSMYLCASSLRGGLTYNEQFFGPGTRLTVL.

The chain uses TRBV19 and TRBJ1-1; TCRdb's D gene call, TRBD1, goes unchecked for lack of DNA. The CDR3 consists of 19 residues. Germline assignment: CDR1 LNHDA and CDR2 SQIVND (reference sequence). The CDR3 loop is CASSRPPWTGGARFTEAFF.